What follows are 11 T cell receptor beta chains derived from one specimen sequenced in a study of T cells in Graves' hyperthyroidism and ophthalmopathy (dated by TCRdb to the late 2010s). The library came from multiplex PCR. Sequencer: Illumina HiSeq 2000. Amplification of TCR beta CDR3 regions was carried out from RNA transcripts. A first-round RT-PCR of the TCR CDR3 used the HTBI primer set with the Qiagen OneStep RT-PCR kit. Through fastp at Q25 and MiXCR, TCRdb rebuilt clones from the public reads, retaining in-frame beta chains. Under each unique CDR3 protein, matching rows form one entry showing the most common genes and DNA. The sample yields hundreds of thousands of distinct CDR3 sequences; roughly 20% were counted once. About 34% of the sample rests with the top ten. Input material: blood. Receptors originate from a man aged 25 to 40 with Graves' ophthalmopathy.

This clonotype was found many times. The chain recombines TRBV6-1 with TRBJ1-2; D gene ambiguous. The length of the CDR3 is 16 residues. Trimming stripped 0 bases from V and 4 bases from J, with 15 bases between. The germline gives CDR1 MNHNS, CDR2 SASEGT. CDR3 sequence (DNA): TGTGCCAGCAGTGAAGCGCCCGGACTTGGTACCTATGGCTACACCTTC. Encoded protein: CASSEAPGLGTYGYTF.

The CDR3 sequence: CASSARTGEETQYF. CDR3 bases: TGTGCCAGCAGTGCCCGGACAGGGGAAGAGACCCAGTACTTC. V usage is TRBV27 and J usage is TRBJ2-5, with 9 bases identical to TRBD1. The CDR3 loop spans 14 amino acids. From germline, CDR1 is MNHEY and CDR2 SMNVEV (reference sequence). V lost 5 bases and J lost 3; bases outside the gene matches: 4.

This clonotype occurred many times. This rearrangement joins TRBV20-1 to TRBJ2-7; TRBD2 agrees at 11 bases. Germline lookup yields CDR1 DFQATT and CDR2 SNEGSKA (reference sequence). This CDR3 contains 14 residues. The trim removed 4 bases at V and 0 bases at J, leaving 2 bases unmatched. CDR3: CSATSGRFSYEQYF. CDR3 nucleotide sequence: TGCAGTGCTACTAGCGGGAGGTTCTCCTACGAGCAGTACTTC.

This clonotype was counted between two and nine times. This chain links TRBV15 with TRBJ2-2; either TRBD1 or TRBD2 may fit D (6 bases each). The CDR3 is 15 residues long. Trimming took off 8 bases at V and 0 bases at J, with 13 bases between the two ends. The germline CDR1 and CDR2 sequences are LNHNV and YYDKDF (reference sequence). The DNA of the CDR3 is TGTGCCACCGGTAACGGGGGCGCGAACACCGGGGAGCTGTTTTTT. Amino acid sequence: CATGNGGANTGELFF.

This chain joins TRBV6-2 or TRBV6-3 and TRBJ2-7; D not certain. Per the germline V gene, CDR1 is MNHEY and CDR2 is SVGEGT. V gave up 6 bases and J gave up 2 bases, with 14 bases separating them. The CDR3 is made up of 14 amino acids. This CDR3 reads CASSPRAQTYEQYF. CDR3 coding DNA: TGTGCCAGCAGCCCAAGGGCTCAAACCTACGAGCAGTACTTC.

The rearrangement links TRBV6-1 to TRBJ2-1; 8 bases are a match to TRBD2. The germline V gene encodes CDR1 MNHNS and CDR2 SASEGT. The junction had 9 bases not matched to a gene; V was cut back by 7 bases and J by 1 base. The CDR3 has 16 amino acids. CDR3 nucleotide sequence: TGTGCCAGCACTGAGCGGGAGTCCCGTTCCTACAATGAGCAGTTCTTC. Translation gives CASTERESRSYNEQFF.

This clonotype came up a few times. The rearrangement links TRBV4-1 to TRBJ2-1; 11 bases match TRBD1. Germline V gene lookup returns CDR1 MGHRA and CDR2 YSYEKL. The length of the CDR3 is 14 residues. V lost 0 bases, J lost 9 bases, and 1 base stayed unmatched. The DNA for the CDR3 is TGCGCCAGCAGCCAAGAAGGGACAGGGGGTGAGCAGTTCTTC. Its protein is CASSQEGTGGEQFF.

This clonotype was counted only a few times. The V call is TRBV3-1, the J call TRBJ2-7, with D perhaps assigned TRBD1 or TRBD2 (5 bases each). The V end lost 1 base, the J end lost 6 bases, and 16 bases lay between the germline ends. CDR1 and CDR2 (germline): LGHDT, YNNKEL (reference sequence). This CDR3 comprises 15 residues. CDR3 nucleotides: TGTGCCAGCAGCCAAGCGGGGCGCCGCGTTGGCGAGCAGTACTTC. Protein: CASSQAGRRVGEQYF.

This clonotype came up many times. V is TRBV3-1 and J is TRBJ2-7, with D unclear. The CDR3 length is 12 residues. With 6 bases removed from V and 6 bases from J, the gap between germline ends came to 12 bases. Germline V lookup: CDR1 LGHDT, CDR2 YNNKEL (reference sequence). The CDR3 sequence is CASRNYRSEQYF. The CDR3 bases are TGTGCCAGCAGAAACTATCGTTCCGAGCAGTACTTC.

This clonotype was seen just once. CDR3 bases: TGTGCCAGCAGCCCAGCGGGAGGGCAGTACGAGCAGTACTTC. Translating gives CASSPAGGQYEQYF. The rearrangement uses TRBV7-9 and TRBJ2-7; TRBD2 matches at 10 bases. CDR3 length: 14 amino acids. From germline, CDR1 is SEHNR and CDR2 FQNEAQ (reference sequence). V shed 5 bases and J 4 bases; nucleotides not matched to a gene: 5.

This clonotype was counted ten times or more. V and J are TRBV11-3 and TRBJ1-1; D remains unclear. V dropped 4 bases and J dropped 5 bases, with 11 bases sitting between them. The length of the CDR3 is 13 residues. Germline V CDR1 and CDR2: SGHNT, YENEEA. The CDR3 protein is CASSSTYGTEAFF. CDR3 bases: TGTGCCAGCAGCTCTACCTACGGGACTGAAGCTTTCTTT.